This TCR beta chain was retrieved from a study of T cells in localized non-small cell lung cancer. Study-wide points: For the top 100 tumor clones, a median roughly 55 also appeared in adjacent lung. Investigators sequenced only a single tumor region, leaving heterogeneity possible. A denser population of T cells in blood accompanied longer overall survival. Uninvolved adjacent lung showed higher T cell clonality than tumor.

Comments on this clone: Its antigen is undetermined.

This table comes from immunoSEQ multiplex PCR, and its TCRdb copy is limited to in-frame clones, with some not included. Seen here are 35,000 to 50,000 clones, around 87% observed once, and the top ten hold 5% to 7%. V was trimmed by 0 bases and J by 8 bases, leaving 10 bases between them. This CDR3 spans 12 amino acids. Germline V lookup: CDR1 SQVTM, CDR2 ANQGSEA. The sequenced sample was peripheral blood, obtained before any cancer treatment. The TCR comes from a man between 35 and 75 years old with stage I lung adenocarcinoma. The chain combines TRBV29-1 with TRBJ1-2; weak D call: TRBD1 (5 bases). CDR3 bases: TGCAGCGTTGAAGAAAGGACAAAAGGCTACACCTTC. It translates to CSVEERTKGYTF.